This section outlines one T cell receptor (beta chain) sequence together with its context. The antigen is not known. This sample was taken from a study of T cells in Graves' hyperthyroidism and ophthalmopathy. Subjects with ophthalmopathy showed a Clinical Activity Score no lower than 3, a NOSPECS grade no lower than 4, and a duration shorter than 3 months. Orbital computed tomography and thyroid ultrasound, together with serum TRAb and thyroxine and clinical symptoms, were used for diagnoses. From RNA transcripts, TCR beta CDR3 regions were amplified. Using the HTBI primer set, a first-round RT-PCR was run on the TCR CDR3. A single record per CDR3 protein comes from TCRdb applying MiXCR to the multiplex PCR reads. There are 550,000 to 700,000 distinct CDR3 sequences in the sample; approximately 15% occur only once, and about 4.5% lies in the top ten. The CDR3 sequence is 14 residues long. Germline V lookup: CDR1 SGHTA, CDR2 FQGNSA. The trim removed 4 bases at V and 5 bases at J, leaving 7 bases unmatched.

Broader study findings: Among thyroid clonotypes expanded above 0.001, most also appeared in blood. Ophthalmopathy was told apart from stable hyperthyroidism by a 13 V-J model.

Sequences were obtained from blood. This TCR derives from a woman in her thirties or forties with Graves' ophthalmopathy. J is TRBJ2-5 and V is TRBV7-2, with 7 bases aligning to TRBD2. In DNA form, the CDR3 reads TGTGCCAGCAGCTCCGGGACTACTAAGGAGACCCAGTACTTC. Its translation is CASSSGTTKETQYF.